In its sample, the clone carrying this T cell receptor (beta chain) was seen a few times. Its matching antigen is unknown. Previously published methods and listed TCR primers were used for the bulk TCR libraries. A single record per CDR3 protein comes from TCRdb applying MiXCR to the PCR reads. The table shows approximately 630,000 distinct CDR3 sequences, with less than 30% occurring only once. The sample belongs to a study of molecular identifiers for immune sequencing clone quantification. About the study: Replicates split RNA from about 20,000 or 100,000 naive CD8 cells five ways, and the researchers sequenced four portions. Whole-study findings and limits: A shared barcode on identical TCR molecules could lead to underestimated sizes for highly expanded clones.

This CDR3 is built from 14 residues. V was cut by 1 base and J by 9 bases, with 16 bases left in between. Per germline, CDR1 SGHTA and CDR2 FQGNSA. This receptor was identified in a human donor in good health. Some libraries in this study had Jurkat cell RNA spiked in. The sequencing sample was made of naive CD8+ T cells from blood, with Jurkat cell RNA spiked in. The subset denotes: FACS-sorted CD8+CD4-CCR7+CD45RA+ naive T cells. The chain combines TRBV7-2 with TRBJ2-7, with D unresolved. The CDR3 sequence is CASSLVVAHSGQYF. As DNA, the CDR3 is TGTGCCAGCAGCTTAGTGGTGGCGCACTCCGGGCAGTACTTC.